The 19 T cell receptor beta chains presented below share a single source sample, sequenced in a study of blood T cell repertoires in COVID-19. Profiling relied on immunoSEQ multiplex PCR, and the TCRdb table lists in-frame clones only, not all of them. The sample holds about 280,000 clones, less than 85% seen once. The specimen was PBMCs or T cells enriched from blood (not recorded which). These receptor sequences come from a woman between 45 and 65 years old who had recovered from COVID-19.

This clone was seen more than once but under ten times. The rearrangement joins TRBV19 to TRBJ1-1, with 10 bases fitting TRBD1. The V and J ends lost 7 bases and 6 bases, in that order; junction bases with no gene match: 8. CDR1 LNHDA and CDR2 SQIVND come from the germline V gene (reference sequence). This CDR3 has 14 residues. The DNA for the CDR3 is TGTGCCAGTATGAGGAGACAGGGGGCATCTGAAGCTTTCTTT. Translated: CASMRRQGASEAFF.

This chain links TRBV5-1 with TRBJ2-1; D remains unclear. Trimming cost V 1 base and J 8 bases, with 4 bases left between them. The CDR3 spans 11 residues. From germline, CDR1 is SGHRS and CDR2 YFSETQ. The CDR3, as DNA: TGCGCCAGCAGCTTGCGAGATGAGCAGTTCTTC. Protein sequence: CASSLRDEQFF.

The chain combines TRBV5-5 with TRBJ2-5, with 11 bases matching TRBD1. This CDR3 spans 17 amino acids. Trimming at V came to 3 bases and at J to 4 bases, leaving 11 bases not matched to a gene. CDR1 and CDR2 (germline): SGHKS, YYEKEE (reference sequence). CDR3 bases: TGTGCCAGCAGCTGGGCCTCAGGGACAGGGGGGCGAGAGACCCAGTACTTC. Protein sequence: CASSWASGTGGRETQYF.

The chain combines TRBV24-1 with TRBJ2-5; 8 bases agree with TRBD1. Germline CDR1 and CDR2: KGHDR and SFDVKD. The CDR3 covers 15 residues. Losses at the gene ends were 6 bases for V and 1 base for J; bases not matched to a gene: 6. DNA of the CDR3: TGTGCCACCAGTAAAATTACAGGGGGCCAAGAGACCCAGTACTTC. Its protein is CATSKITGGQETQYF.

The gene calls are TRBV18 and TRBJ1-1; 7 bases line up with TRBD1. J was trimmed by 7 bases and V by 1 base; bases with no gene match: 15. CDR3 length: 17 amino acids. CDR1 and CDR2 from the germline V gene are KGHSH and LQKENI. The CDR3 bases are TGTGCCAGCTCACCACGAAATTCCGGACAGGCGAAGGGTGAAGCTTTCTTT. It translates to CASSPRNSGQAKGEAFF. The full variable domain, in which reference TRBV18 and TRBJ1-1 provide the parts outside the CDR3, is NAGVMQNPRHLVRRRGQEARLRCSPMKGHSHVYWYRQLPEEGLKFMVYLQKENIIDESGMPKERFSAEFPKEGPSILRIQQVVRGDSAAYFCASSPRNSGQAKGEAFFGQGTRLTVV.

This chain joins TRBV10-3 and TRBJ2-5; D might be TRBD2 (6 bases). Germline CDR1 ENHRY, CDR2 SYGVKD. CDR3 length equals 13 residues. V shed 8 bases and J shed 5 bases, with 15 bases lying between them. CDR3 DNA: TGTGCCATCGGTGCGGGGTTGTCGGAGACCCAGTACTTC. It yields the protein CAIGAGLSETQYF.

This chain uses TRBV4-1 with TRBJ1-1; D gene uncertain. Per the germline V gene, CDR1 is MGHRA and CDR2 is YSYEKL. Between the trimmed V and J ends, which lost 2 bases and 4 bases, there was a span of 11 bases. The CDR3 loop spans 14 amino acids. Here the CDR3 reads CASSQPRVVTEAFF. DNA for the CDR3: TGCGCCAGCAGCCAACCCCGGGTAGTCACTGAAGCTTTCTTT.

The rearrangement uses TRBV11-2 and TRBJ2-3; 13 bases are a match to TRBD2. Losses at the gene ends were 3 bases for V and 4 bases for J; bases not matched to a gene: 13. Per germline, CDR1 SGHAT and CDR2 FQNNGV. This CDR3 comprises 19 residues. The CDR3 sequence is CASSFLWTSGSSWADTQYF. CDR3 DNA: TGTGCCAGCAGCTTCTTGTGGACTAGCGGGAGTAGCTGGGCAGATACGCAGTATTTT. The full variable domain, in which reference TRBV11-2 and TRBJ2-3 provide the parts outside the CDR3, is EAGVAQSPRYKIIEKRQSVAFWCNPISGHATLYWYQQILGQGPKLLIQFQNNGVVDDSQLPKDRFSAERLKGVDSTLKIQPAKLEDSAVYLCASSFLWTSGSSWADTQYFGPGTRLTVL.

This rearrangement joins TRBV7-2 to TRBJ1-1; D call uncertain. Trimming removed 5 bases from V and 1 base from J, with 11 bases in between. The CDR3 sequence is 14 residues long. The germline gives CDR1 SGHTA, CDR2 FQGNSA. DNA of the CDR3: TGTGCCAGCAGCGCAAATACAGCGAACACTGAAGCTTTCTTT. This gives the protein CASSANTANTEAFF.

The genes are TRBV28 and TRBJ2-3; the match to TRBD1 covers 9 bases. The CDR3 runs 17 residues. The V and J ends lost 6 bases and 2 bases, in that order; junction bases with no gene match: 12. CDR1 is MDHEN and CDR2 is SYDVKM in the germline V gene. The CDR3 reads CASSSLRWTGATDTQYF. The CDR3 DNA reads TGTGCCAGCAGCTCGCTAAGGTGGACAGGGGCCACAGATACGCAGTATTTT.

The count of this clone is one. The chain employs TRBV3-1 (or the pseudogene TRBV3-2) and TRBJ1-4, with D maybe TRBD1 (6 bases). The CDR3 is 13 residues long. The V gene's germline CDR1 is LGHDT and CDR2 YNNKEL (reference sequence). V was trimmed by 2 bases and J by 8 bases, leaving 9 bases between them. The CDR3 DNA reads as TGTGCCAGCAGCCAAACTCAGGGGGAAAAACTGTTTTTT. It translates to CASSQTQGEKLFF.

This clone was observed a single time. In nucleotides, the CDR3 is TGTGCCAGCAGTCGGAGGACAGGGGACAATCAGCCCCAGCATTTT. It codes for CASSRRTGDNQPQHF. The V gene is TRBV2, the J gene TRBJ1-5, with 9 bases that match TRBD1. V dropped 5 bases and J dropped 3; count of bases not matched to a gene: 5. The germline gives CDR1 SNHLY, CDR2 FYNNEI. This CDR3 region has 15 residues.

V and J are TRBV6-4 and TRBJ2-1; 10 nucleotides match TRBD2. After removal of 5 bases from V and 7 bases from J, the junction contained 11 bases not matched to a gene. CDR1 and CDR2 from the germline V gene are MRHNA and SNTAGT. This CDR3 contains 16 residues. CDR3 bases: TGTGCCAGCAGTCCCGTAGCGGGGGGAGTTAGGAATGAGCAGTTCTTC. Encoded protein: CASSPVAGGVRNEQFF.

The J gene is TRBJ1-1, the V gene TRBV5-1, with D possibly matching TRBD1 (6 bases). Germline V gene lookup returns CDR1 SGHRS and CDR2 YFSETQ. The CDR3 has 13 residues. Trimming took 4 bases from V and 0 from J, leaving 7 bases between them. DNA of the CDR3: TGCGCCAGCAGCGGGACAATGAACACTGAAGCTTTCTTT. Translated: CASSGTMNTEAFF.

The CDR3 sequence is CASSPSAGGGGNYGYTF. CDR3 DNA sequence: TGTGCCAGCTCTCCCTCCGCCGGCGGGGGGGGGAACTATGGCTACACCTTC. The chain uses TRBV18 and TRBJ1-2; D may be TRBD1 (5 bases). Germline V lookup: CDR1 KGHSH, CDR2 LQKENI. The CDR3 length is 17 residues. The germline V and J ends were trimmed by 6 bases and 2 bases, with 22 bases remaining between them. Based on the CDR3 plus reference TRBV18 and TRBJ1-2, the full variable domain is NAGVMQNPRHLVRRRGQEARLRCSPMKGHSHVYWYRQLPEEGLKFMVYLQKENIIDESGMPKERFSAEFPKEGPSILRIQQVVRGDSAAYFCASSPSAGGGGNYGYTFGSGTRLTVV.

This sequence joins TRBV19 and TRBJ2-3; TRBD1 is a possible D gene (5 bases). Trimming stripped 7 bases from V and 6 bases from J, with 17 bases between. CDR1 is LNHDA and CDR2 is SQIVND in the germline V gene (reference sequence). The CDR3 sequence is 14 residues long. In DNA, the CDR3 is TGTGCCAGTACCAAAACAAATGGGGCGGATACGCAGTATTTT. Its translation is CASTKTNGADTQYF. Filled out from reference TRBV19 and TRBJ2-3, the complete variable domain reads DGGITQSPKYLFRKEGQNVTLSCEQNLNHDAMYWYRQDPGQGLRLIYYSQIVNDFQKGDIAEGYSVSREKKESFPLTVTSAQKNPTAFYLCASTKTNGADTQYFGPGTRLTVL.

V gene TRBV7-8 combines with J gene TRBJ1-1; 10 bases map to TRBD1. V gave up 5 bases and J gave up 2 bases; unmatched junction bases: 11. This CDR3 comprises 17 residues. Germline CDR1 SGHVS, CDR2 FQNEAQ. Here the CDR3 DNA reads TGTGCCAGCAGCCTACTCACGGGACAGGGGATAAACACTGAAGCTTTCTTT. Encoded protein: CASSLLTGQGINTEAFF.

The chain couples TRBV2 to TRBJ2-2, with D maybe TRBD2 (6 bases). In germline, CDR1 is SNHLY, CDR2 FYNNEI. With 0 bases removed from V and 0 bases from J, the gap between germline ends came to 8 bases. The CDR3 spans 16 residues. This chain's CDR3 is CASSEAGGSNTGELFF. CDR3 sequence (DNA): TGTGCCAGCAGTGAAGCGGGGGGTTCGAACACCGGGGAGCTGTTTTTT.

V is TRBV24-1 and J is TRBJ2-1; 13 bases align to TRBD2. Germline trimming cut 4 bases from V and 4 bases from J; bases unmatched to any gene: 21. The CDR3 spans 22 residues. CDR1 KGHDR and CDR2 SFDVKD come from the germline V gene. The CDR3 reads CATSDPSGGLAGDPRPYNEQFF. DNA of the CDR3: TGTGCCACCAGTGACCCTAGCGGAGGACTAGCGGGGGACCCGCGCCCTTACAATGAGCAGTTCTTC.